One sample yielded the 7 T cell receptor beta chains listed below, sequenced in a study of response to subunit inactivated influenza vaccine. TCRdb reprocessed the RT-PCR reads with MiXCR, giving one entry per CDR3 protein. This sample carries about 530,000 distinct CDR3 sequences, over 9.5% of them seen once, and the ten largest clones take about a tenth. The material was PBMCs from blood, obtained on the day of vaccination. The origin of the receptors is a man aged 50-60 years who received an inactivated influenza vaccine.

V usage is TRBV5-1 and J usage is TRBJ2-7; D may be TRBD2 (5 bases). This CDR3 comprises 15 residues. The ends were cut back, 0 bases at V and 2 bases at J, with 12 bases in the middle. Germline-derived CDR1 and CDR2 are SGHRS and YFSETQ. For the CDR3, the DNA is TGCGCCAGCAGCTTGGACGGTACTAGGACCTACGAGCAGTACTTC. Translated, it gives CASSLDGTRTYEQYF.

This chain joins TRBV18 and TRBJ1-1; D not resolved. CDR1 and CDR2 (germline): KGHSH, LQKENI. The V gene lost 2 bases and the J gene lost 10 bases, with 14 bases spanning the gap. CDR3 size: 13 residues. Written as DNA, the CDR3 is TGTGCCAGCTCACCAGATATGAGGGCCGGAGCTTTCTTT. Its protein product is CASSPDMRAGAFF.

CDR3 DNA sequence: TGCAGCGTGTGGGCGGGGAGCACAGATACGCAGTATTTT. Translated: CSVWAGSTDTQYF. The chain recombines TRBV29-1 with TRBJ2-3; tentative D call: TRBD2 (6 bases). The V end lost 6 bases, the J end lost 0 bases, and 10 bases lay between the germline ends. The CDR3 contains 13 residues. In germline, CDR1 is SQVTM, CDR2 ANQGSEA.

This clonotype was observed a handful of times. V gene TRBV12-3 or TRBV12-4 combines with J gene TRBJ2-1; no definite D call. The CDR3 runs to 15 residues. The ends were cut back, 2 bases at V and 1 base at J, with 9 bases in the middle. CDR3 sequence reads: CASSLPGLSYNEQFF. CDR3 in DNA: TGTGCCAGCAGTTTACCCGGGTTATCCTACAATGAGCAGTTCTTC.

The rearrangement joins TRBV28 to TRBJ1-6; 8 positions agree with TRBD1. CDR1 is MDHEN, CDR2 SYDVKM, per germline. This CDR3 is 13 amino acids long. V lost 10 bases and J lost 10; bases outside the gene matches: 9. The CDR3 spells CAIRNTGGSPLHF. The CDR3 nucleotides read TGTGCCATCAGGAATACAGGGGGATCACCCCTCCACTTT.

This clonotype was observed many times. V usage is TRBV28 and J usage is TRBJ2-2; D is uncertain. V was pared by 2 bases and J by 6 bases, with 7 bases between. The CDR3 covers 13 residues. Germline CDR1 is MDHEN and CDR2 is SYDVKM. In DNA form, the CDR3 reads TGTGCCAGCAGTTTAAGTAGACCCGGGGAGCTGTTTTTT. This sequence encodes CASSLSRPGELFF. Based on the CDR3 plus reference TRBV28 and TRBJ2-2, the full variable domain is DVKVTQSSRYLVKRTGEKVFLECVQDMDHENMFWYRQDPGLGLRLIYFSYDVKMKEKGDIPEGYSVSREKKERFSLILESASTNQTSMYLCASSLSRPGELFFGEGSRLTVL.

In this sample, this clonotype turned up a few times. This chain joins TRBV15 and TRBJ2-1; D may correspond to TRBD1 or TRBD2 (5 bases each). This CDR3 is built from 18 residues. Per germline, CDR1 LNHNV and CDR2 YYDKDF (reference sequence). V lost 4 bases and J lost 4, with 23 bases in between. For the CDR3, the DNA is TGTGCCACCAGCAACACCCTAGCTATGGGGGAGCCTTACAATGAGCAGTTCTTC. Translated: CATSNTLAMGEPYNEQFF.